A selection of T cell receptor beta chains follows, all from one sample in a study of OX40 agonist ivuxolimab in advanced cancers. Measured with immunoSEQ multiplex PCR; TCRdb has only the in-frame clones, and not every one. The sample carries around 76,000 clones, around 86% recorded once. Sequencing used CD4+ or CD8+ T cells sorted from blood, obtained in a trial of the OX40 agonist ivuxolimab. The receptors stem from an adult with an advanced solid tumor such as melanoma, head and neck, liver or kidney cancer. CDR3s include the opening cysteine and the closing phenylalanine or tryptophan. A D gene is named only where the DNA matches it firmly. Clone size is stated in some rows and not others, as once, few, many or a class when expanded.

j_call v_call d_call clone_size cdr3_aa cdr3_nt
TRBJ2-7 TRBV28 - - CASKLTGPYEQYF TGTGCCAGCAAATTGACAGGACCCTACGAGCAGTACTTC
TRBJ2-2 TRBV5-1 TRBD2 - CASNPGGFSAGELFF TGCGCCAGCAACCCGGGAGGGTTTAGTGCCGGGGAGCTGTTTTTT
TRBJ2-5 TRBV7-6 TRBD2 - CASSFAGTSAGETQYF TGTGCCAGCAGCTTCGCCGGGACTAGCGCTGGGGAGACCCAGTACTTC
TRBJ2-5 TRBV7-2 TRBD1 - CASSLRTGKETQYF TGTGCCAGCAGCTTAAGGACAGGGAAAGAGACCCAGTACTTC
TRBJ2-1 TRBV9 - - CASSPLSMGGDEQFF TGTGCCAGCAGCCCCCTGAGTATGGGGGGAGATGAGCAGTTCTTC
TRBJ1-1 TRBV6-5 - - CASRQDSFMNTEAFF TGTGCCAGCAGGCAGGACAGTTTCATGAACACTGAAGCTTTCTTT
TRBJ2-5 TRBV6-1 TRBD2 - CAATSGMYQETQYF TGTGCTGCGACTAGCGGAATGTACCAAGAGACCCAGTACTTC
TRBJ1-4 TRBV6-5 TRBD1 - CASRPKPGQGGKLFF TGTGCCAGCAGACCTAAACCGGGACAGGGCGGAAAACTGTTTTTT
TRBJ1-2 TRBV7-9 - - CASSLATAGSYGYTF TGTGCCAGCAGCTTAGCGACGGCGGGGAGCTATGGCTACACCTTC
TRBJ2-1 TRBV25-1 TRBD2 - CASSGTSGSFNEQFF TGTGCCAGCAGTGGAACTAGCGGGAGTTTCAATGAGCAGTTCTTC
TRBJ2-5 TRBV25-1 - - CASRSGGRETQYF TGTGCCAGCCGGTCGGGGGGCCGGGAGACCCAGTACTTC
TRBJ1-1 TRBV29-1 - - CSVEWGQARLNTEAFF TGCAGCGTTGAATGGGGACAAGCGAGGCTTAACACTGAAGCTTTCTTT
TRBJ2-1 TRBV2 TRBD1 - CASSSPGQGASNEQFF TGTGCCAGCAGTTCTCCGGGACAGGGGGCGAGTAATGAGCAGTTCTTC
TRBJ2-7 TRBV18 TRBD2 - CASSPQNRGGAGEQYF TGTGCCAGCTCACCCCAAAATCGGGGGGGGGCGGGCGAGCAGTACTTC
TRBJ1-1 TRBV7-8 - - CASSPTRDNRWAFF TGTGCCAGCAGCCCTACACGGGACAACCGATGGGCTTTCTTT
TRBJ2-7 TRBV27 TRBD2 - CASSQLAALSYEQYF TGTGCCAGCAGTCAACTAGCGGCTCTCTCCTACGAGCAGTACTTC
TRBJ2-7 TRBV7-2 TRBD2 - CASSLWRGGYEQYF TGTGCCAGCAGCTTATGGCGGGGGGGGTACGAGCAGTACTTC
TRBJ1-1 TRBV4-1 TRBD1 - CASSQGTGGKGTEAFF TGCGCCAGCAGCCAAGGAACAGGGGGCAAAGGGACTGAAGCTTTCTTT
TRBJ1-1 TRBV5-4 - few CASSSKATEAFF TGTGCCAGCAGCTCAAAGGCGACTGAAGCTTTCTTT
TRBJ2-3 TRBV11-2 - - CASSSVRGAAATDTQYF TGTGCCAGCAGCTCCGTCCGGGGGGCAGCGGCCACAGATACGCAGTATTTT
TRBJ2-7 TRBV27 - - CASRLKGMWYEQYF TGTGCCAGCAGGTTGAAGGGAATGTGGTACGAGCAGTACTTC
TRBJ1-5 TRBV7-9 - - CASSFRGSNQPQHF TGTGCCAGCAGCTTCAGGGGTAGCAATCAGCCCCAGCATTTT
TRBJ1-2 TRBV28 - - CASRDRYYGYTF TGTGCCAGCAGGGATCGGTATTATGGCTACACCTTC
TRBJ1-5 TRBV27 - - CASSQGYQPQHF TGTGCCAGCTCCCAGGGGTATCAGCCCCAGCATTTT
TRBJ2-1 TRBV7-9 - - CASSFYEPANEQFF TGTGCCAGCAGCTTTTACGAGCCAGCCAATGAGCAGTTCTTC
TRBJ1-2 TRBV19 - - CASRNHFTGGYTF TGTGCCAGTAGAAATCATTTTACTGGGGGCTACACCTTC
TRBJ2-4 TRBV6-1 TRBD1 - CASSYQGQLYF TGTGCCAGCAGTTATCAGGGACAGCTGTACTTC
TRBJ2-6 TRBV5-1 - - CASSTGASGANVLTF TGCGCCAGCAGTACCGGGGCCTCTGGGGCCAACGTCCTGACTTTC
TRBJ1-4 TRBV25-1 TRBD1 - CASSKGQGAANEKLFF TGTGCCAGCAGTAAGGGACAGGGGGCGGCTAATGAAAAACTGTTTTTT
TRBJ1-1 TRBV5-4 - - CASSLSFAWGEAFF TGTGCCAGCAGCTTGTCCTTTGCTTGGGGCGAAGCTTTCTTT
TRBJ1-6 TRBV27 - once CASSLWGRAPGNSPLHF TGTGCCAGCAGTTTATGGGGCCGGGCGCCGGGCAATTCACCCCTCCACTTT
TRBJ2-7 TRBV28 TRBD1 - CAARGDREPYEQYF TGTGCCGCCCGTGGGGACAGGGAGCCCTACGAGCAGTACTTC
TRBJ2-3 TRBV4-2 TRBD2 - CASSQDRLAGSADTQYF TGTGCCAGCAGCCAAGATAGGCTAGCGGGATCGGCAGATACGCAGTATTTT
TRBJ1-5 TRBV7-2 TRBD1 - CASSPDRVQPQHF TGTGCCAGCAGCCCGGACAGGGTCCAGCCCCAGCATTTT
TRBJ1-1 TRBV18 - - CASSPFEANTEAFF TGTGCCAGCTCACCATTCGAGGCGAACACTGAAGCTTTCTTT
TRBJ1-2 TRBV28 TRBD1 - CASSLFHRGQNYGYTF TGTGCCAGCAGTTTATTCCACAGGGGGCAGAACTATGGCTACACCTTC
TRBJ2-5 TRBV7-2 - - CASGVGLETQYF TGTGCCAGCGGGGTGGGCCTGGAGACCCAGTACTTC
TRBJ1-5 TRBV2 - - CASSLRGGTGNQPQHF TGTGCCAGCAGTTTGAGGGGGGGGACGGGCAATCAGCCCCAGCATTTT
TRBJ2-2 TRBV28 TRBD1 - CASSLGTGKLFF TGTGCCAGCAGTTTGGGGACAGGGAAACTGTTTTTT
TRBJ2-3 TRBV11-3 - - CASSLPGLRTDTQYF TGTGCCAGCAGCCTCCCGGGTCTGCGAACAGATACGCAGTATTTT
TRBJ2-7 TRBV6-5 TRBD1 - CASSSGTGLGEQYF TGTGCCAGCAGCTCCGGGACAGGTCTAGGCGAGCAGTACTTC
TRBJ1-4 TRBV21-1 - - CASSKGGLGQVTNEKLFF TGTGCCAGCAGCAAAGGGGGGCTAGGACAGGTGACTAATGAAAAACTGTTTTTT
TRBJ2-6 TRBV5-4 - - CASSSGGSSGANVLTF TGTGCCAGCAGCTCAGGGGGGAGCTCTGGGGCCAACGTCCTGACTTTC
TRBJ2-2 TRBV11-2 - - CASSLRAIGTGELFF TGTGCCAGCAGCTTACGGGCGATTGGCACCGGGGAGCTGTTTTTT
TRBJ2-2 TRBV18 - - CASSPRLASFVHEELFF TGTGCCAGCTCACCCCGCCTAGCTTCGTTTGTTCATGAGGAGCTGTTTTTT
TRBJ2-3 TRBV7-2 - - CASRFVPGADTQYF TGTGCCAGCAGATTCGTACCAGGAGCAGATACGCAGTATTTT
TRBJ2-5 TRBV11-2 TRBD1 - CASSLDGRGQETQYF TGTGCCAGCAGCTTAGACGGCAGGGGGCAGGAGACCCAGTACTTC
TRBJ1-1 TRBV7-3 - - CASSLRANTEAFF TGTGCCAGCAGCTTAAGAGCGAACACTGAAGCTTTCTTT
TRBJ2-3 TRBV5-8 TRBD2 - CASSLGDGAGGTDTQYF TGTGCCAGCAGCTTGGGGGATGGAGCGGGAGGCACAGATACGCAGTATTTT
TRBJ1-2 TRBV2 TRBD1 few CASRRQGDGYTF TGTGCCAGCAGGAGACAGGGAGATGGCTACACCTTC
TRBJ2-6 TRBV27 - - CASSLGPPGHRSGANVLTF TGTGCCAGCAGTTTAGGGCCCCCGGGACACCGGTCTGGGGCCAACGTCCTGACTTTC
TRBJ1-5 TRBV19 TRBD1 - CASSIDGQGNQPQHF TGTGCCAGTAGTATAGATGGACAGGGCAATCAGCCCCAGCATTTT
TRBJ2-7 TRBV30 - - CAWNTATPYEQYF TGTGCCTGGAACACAGCCACACCCTACGAGCAGTACTTC
TRBJ1-2 TRBV4-2 TRBD1 - CASSQYHRGRDYGYTF TGTGCCAGCAGCCAGTACCACAGGGGGCGCGACTATGGCTACACCTTC
TRBJ1-2 TRBV6-1 - - CASSEYFTSSYGYTF TGTGCCAGCAGCGAATATTTTACATCTTCCTATGGCTACACCTTC